These 12 T cell receptor beta chains originate from one sample sequenced in a study of cytomegalovirus exposure and HLA in healthy donors. The PCR contained 60 Vbeta and 13 Jbeta primers. Assay: immunoSEQ multiplex PCR; the TCRdb copy retains only in-frame clones and omits some. The table shows over 100,000 clones, with approximately 70% occurring only once. Sequencing was carried out using PBMCs. These receptors were collected from a man aged 40-50 years in good health and CMV-seronegative.

The chain employs TRBV19 and TRBJ1-4, with a tentative D call TRBD1 (5 bases). With 4 bases removed from V and 0 bases from J, the gap between germline ends came to 18 bases. Germline CDR1 reads LNHDA; CDR2 reads SQIVND (reference sequence). CDR3 size: 18 residues. CDR3: CASSRVAGSFATNEKLFF. The CDR3 region has the DNA TGTGCCAGTAGTAGGGTGGCAGGGTCGTTTGCAACTAATGAAAAACTGTTTTTT.

Here the CDR3 reads CASSIAGGNYGYTF. CDR3 DNA sequence: TGTGCCAGCAGCATAGCAGGGGGGAACTATGGCTACACCTTC. This chain connects TRBV13 to TRBJ1-2; 7 nucleotides line up with TRBD1. V lost 5 bases to trimming and J lost 2 bases; unmatched junction nucleotides: 5. The CDR3 contains 14 residues. Germline lookup yields CDR1 PRHDT and CDR2 FYEKMQ (reference sequence).

This clone was detected only a few times. The chain is built from TRBV5-1 and TRBJ1-1; 12 nucleotides match TRBD1. J lost 11 bases, V lost 0 bases, and 11 bases had no gene match. The CDR3 runs to 16 residues. Germline assignment: CDR1 SGHRS and CDR2 YFSETQ. In nucleotides, the CDR3 is TGCGCCAGCAGCTTGGACCCACCGGGACAGGGGGCGCTGGCTTTCTTT. Residues: CASSLDPPGQGALAFF.

V gene TRBV18 combines with J gene TRBJ1-1, with D perhaps matching TRBD1 (6 bases). This CDR3 is built from 14 residues. CDR1 is KGHSH, CDR2 LQKENI, per germline. V lost 3 bases, J lost 3 bases, and 11 bases lay in between. The CDR3 nucleotides read TGTGCCAGCTCACCGACACAGGGATACACTGAAGCTTTCTTT. It yields the protein CASSPTQGYTEAFF.

V gene TRBV5-1 combines with J gene TRBJ1-2, with 7 nucleotides matching TRBD1. The CDR3 has 14 amino acids. J was trimmed by 5 bases and V by 0 bases; bases with no gene match: 4. Looked up from germline, CDR1 is SGHRS and CDR2 is YFSETQ. The CDR3 nucleotides are TGCGCCAGCAGCTTGGAAGGGACAGATTATGGCTACACCTTC. This gives the protein CASSLEGTDYGYTF.

This chain connects TRBV7-6 to TRBJ2-2; perhaps TRBD1 as D (6 bases). Germline V gives CDR1 SGHVS, CDR2 FNYEAQ. V was clipped by 6 bases and J by 5 bases, with 16 bases between them. This CDR3 contains 15 residues. The CDR3 DNA follows: TGTGCCAGCAGGATTGGGGCAGGGGTAACCGGGGAGCTGTTTTTT. Its translation is CASRIGAGVTGELFF.

This chain joins TRBV9 and TRBJ2-3, with TRBD2 matching 9 bases. V shed 0 bases, J shed 5 bases, and the junction held 7 bases outside the gene matches. The length of the CDR3 is 16 residues. Germline assignment: CDR1 SGDLS and CDR2 YYNGEE. The CDR3 sequence is CASSVDLRGGGDTQYF. The CDR3, as DNA: TGTGCCAGCAGCGTAGACTTGCGGGGGGGTGGAGATACGCAGTATTTT. The full variable domain, rest sourced from reference TRBV9 and TRBJ2-3, is DSGVTQTPKHLITATGQRVTLRCSPRSGDLSVYWYQQSLDQGLQFLIQYYNGEERAKGNILERFSAQQFPDLHSELNLSSLELGDSALYFCASSVDLRGGGDTQYFGPGTRLTVL.

The genes are TRBV7-6 and TRBJ2-5; D perhaps matches TRBD2 (5 bases). Germline CDR1 and CDR2: SGHVS and FNYEAQ. There are 12 residues in the CDR3. The ends were cut back, 6 bases at V and 4 bases at J, with 9 bases in the middle. CDR3 loop: CASSSSGETQYF. CDR3 nucleotides: TGTGCCAGCAGTTCAAGCGGAGAGACCCAGTACTTC.

The V and J genes are TRBV19 and TRBJ1-1; a possible D gene is TRBD1 (5 bases). The CDR3 covers 15 residues. Trimming stripped 5 bases from V and 7 bases from J, with 20 bases between. Germline values: CDR1 LNHDA, CDR2 SQIVND (reference sequence). The CDR3 DNA reads TGTGCCAGTAGTCTTACGGTACTCCAGGGCTATGAAGCTTTCTTT. It translates to CASSLTVLQGYEAFF.

The chain couples TRBV2 to TRBJ2-7; TRBD2 matches 10 bases. Germline V gene sequence: CDR1 SNHLY, CDR2 FYNNEI. The ends lost 7 bases at V and 2 bases at J; junction bases unmatched: 2. The CDR3 spans 13 residues. The CDR3 loop is CASKSGGAYEQYF. CDR3 in DNA: TGTGCCAGCAAAAGCGGGGGGGCCTACGAGCAGTACTTC.

CDR3 sequence: CASSFREISYNSPLHF. Here the CDR3 DNA reads TGTGCCAGCAGTTTTCGAGAGATCTCCTATAATTCACCCCTCCACTTT. The V call is TRBV28, the J call TRBJ1-6; unclear D gene. The germline CDR1 and CDR2 sequences are MDHEN and SYDVKM. Between the trimmed V and J ends, which lost 3 bases and 0 bases, there was a span of 9 bases. CDR3 length: 16 residues.

This clone occurred once. The V and J genes are TRBV5-1 and TRBJ1-6, with 8 positions matching TRBD1. The CDR3 has 17 residues. Germline-derived CDR1 and CDR2 are SGHRS and YFSETQ. V lost 4 bases and J lost 3; bases outside the gene matches: 9. The CDR3 DNA reads as TGCGCCAGCAGCCCAATGCCAGGGGGCGGCTATAATTCACCCCTCCACTTT. Its protein is CASSPMPGGGYNSPLHF.